This T cell receptor (beta chain) came from a study of T cell responses to AZD1222 COVID-19 vaccine. Turning to this clone: What it recognizes is unknown.

Study-wide points: Close to half of spike-specific TCRs reportedly recognize unmutated variant regions. Just six AZD1222 recipients tested seropositive at baseline.

TCRdb's copy holds only in-frame clones and misses some; the assay was immunoSEQ multiplex PCR. The sample consists of approximately 120,000 clones, approximately 85% of them appearing once. Investigators merged groups given second doses at roughly 4 or roughly 12 weeks. Trimming took off 2 bases at V and 2 bases at J, with 10 bases between the two ends. The length of the CDR3 is 14 residues. Germline-derived CDR1 and CDR2 are MNHEY and SVGEGT. Sequencing used peripheral blood, obtained 28 days after the second AZD1222 dose. The gene calls are TRBV6-2 or TRBV6-3 and TRBJ2-7; weak D call: TRBD1 (7 bases). The sequence was obtained from an adult who received the AZD1222 COVID-19 vaccine. CDR3 protein: CASSYRRGPYEQYF. As DNA, the CDR3 is TGTGCCAGCAGTTACAGGAGGGGGCCCTACGAGCAGTACTTC.